The 26 T cell receptor beta chains below come from one sample, sequenced in a study of shared clonotypes between healthy human individuals. The method was immunoSEQ multiplex PCR; TCRdb's version includes in-frame clones alone and lacks a portion of them. The data hold about 1.1 million clones, with roughly 77% observed a single time. The sample taken for sequencing was memory CD4+ T cells from PBMCs. As for subset: CD45RA-negative fraction. These receptors all come from a man younger than 35 in good health. Some clones in this sample may be carry-over from other donors' samples.

The chain couples TRBV7-3 to TRBJ1-5, with D tentatively TRBD1 (5 bases). Germline V gene lookup returns CDR1 SGHTA and CDR2 FQGTGA. V lost 4 bases and J lost 0, with 22 bases in between. CDR3 length: 19 residues. CDR3: CASSWAAGWRFYSNQPQHF. In nucleotides, the CDR3 is TGTGCCAGCAGCTGGGCGGCAGGGTGGCGCTTTTATAGCAATCAGCCCCAGCATTTT. Using reference TRBV7-3 and TRBJ1-5 for the parts outside the CDR3, the full variable domain is GAGVSQTPSNKVTEKGKYVELRCDPISGHTALYWYRQSLGQGPEFLIYFQGTGAADDSGLPNDRFFAVRPEGSVSTLKIQRTERGDSAVYLCASSWAAGWRFYSNQPQHFGDGTRLSIL.

The chain combines TRBV7-2 with TRBJ1-3; D is uncertain. In germline, CDR1 is SGHTA, CDR2 FQGNSA. The V gene lost 5 bases and the J gene lost 0 bases, with 14 bases spanning the gap. The CDR3 sequence is 16 residues long. The CDR3 sequence: CASSVGRAGSGNTIYF. The DNA of the CDR3 is TGTGCCAGCAGCGTAGGCCGTGCGGGCTCTGGAAACACCATATATTTT. The full variable domain, rest sourced from reference TRBV7-2 and TRBJ1-3, is GAGVSQSPSNKVTEKGKDVELRCDPISGHTALYWYRQSLGQGLEFLIYFQGNSAPDKSGLPSDRFSAERTGGSVSTLTIQRTQQEDSAVYLCASSVGRAGSGNTIYFGEGSWLTVV.

This clone was picked up a small number of times. The chain recombines TRBV18 with TRBJ2-6; unclear D gene. V gave up 2 bases and J gave up 0 bases, with 8 bases separating them. CDR1 and CDR2 from the germline V gene are KGHSH and LQKENI. The CDR3 contains 16 residues. Written as DNA, the CDR3 is TGTGCCAGCTCACCATTTCCGGTCTCTGGGGCCAACGTCCTGACTTTC. Encoded protein: CASSPFPVSGANVLTF.

The chain couples TRBV4-1 to TRBJ1-2; TRBD1 agrees at 9 bases. The V gene end was trimmed by 3 bases and the J gene end by 11 bases; junction bases not matched to a gene: 4. CDR3 size: 12 residues. Per germline, CDR1 MGHRA and CDR2 YSYEKL. DNA for the CDR3: TGCGCCAGCAGCCAGACCGGGACAGGGTACACCTTC. Translated: CASSQTGTGYTF.

This clone was seen a handful of times. Within the sample, other DNA sequences also encode this same CDR3. The chain joins TRBV7-3 to TRBJ2-3, with a possible D match to TRBD2 (5 bases). This CDR3 has 13 amino acids. Looked up from germline, CDR1 is SGHTA and CDR2 is FQGTGA. V was pared by 5 bases and J by 1 base, with 7 bases between. CDR3: CASSPRGTDTQYF. The CDR3 coding sequence is TGTGCCAGCAGCCCGCGGGGCACAGATACGCAGTATTTT.

This clone was observed a few times. The rearrangement joins TRBV7-2 to TRBJ2-2; perhaps TRBD1 as D (6 bases). CDR1 is SGHTA and CDR2 is FQGNSA in the germline V gene. CDR3 length equals 16 residues. Trimming took 4 bases from V and 0 from J, leaving 12 bases between them. The CDR3 DNA reads TGTGCCAGCAGCTCCTTGGGGGCAGCGAACACCGGGGAGCTGTTTTTT. Its protein product is CASSSLGAANTGELFF.

The V call is TRBV7-8, the J call TRBJ1-2; no firm D call. Trimming removed 4 bases from V and 5 bases from J, with 17 bases in between. The CDR3 sequence is 15 residues long. CDR1 SGHVS and CDR2 FQNEAQ come from the germline V gene. The CDR3 loop reads CASSSSSSPGYGYTF. The CDR3, as DNA: TGTGCCAGCAGCTCCTCTAGCTCCCCGGGGTATGGCTACACCTTC.

The chain links TRBV4-1 to TRBJ1-4, with D possibly matching TRBD1 (5 bases). CDR1 and CDR2 (germline): MGHRA, YSYEKL. CDR3 length: 18 amino acids. V dropped 1 base and J dropped 3 bases, with 18 bases sitting between them. The CDR3 DNA follows: TGCGCCAGCAGCCAAGCGGGTGCTCCGGGACTGCCTAATGAAAAACTGTTTTTT. This codes for CASSQAGAPGLPNEKLFF.

The chain is built from TRBV5-6 and TRBJ2-3, with 9 positions matching TRBD2. Unmatched junction bases numbered 6, after V lost 0 bases and J lost 4 bases. The CDR3 totals 16 residues. Germline V lookup: CDR1 SGHDT, CDR2 YYEEEE. The CDR3 coding sequence is TGTGCCAGCAGCTTGGGTGTAGCGGGAGTGGCAGATACGCAGTATTTT. Its protein product is CASSLGVAGVADTQYF.

The chain employs TRBV27 and TRBJ1-5, with D unresolved. Germline assignment: CDR1 MNHEY and CDR2 SMNVEV (reference sequence). CDR3 length equals 14 residues. The V and J ends lost 4 bases and 7 bases respectively, with 14 bases between them. CDR3 in amino acids: CASSSNRERQPQHF. The DNA for the CDR3 is TGTGCCAGCAGTTCAAATAGGGAGAGGCAGCCCCAGCATTTT.

The chain uses TRBV7-6 and TRBJ2-1; the D gene is possibly TRBD2 (6 bases). Germline assignment: CDR1 SGHVS and CDR2 FNYEAQ. The CDR3 is 15 amino acids. V dropped 4 bases and J dropped 4 bases, with 14 bases sitting between them. CDR3 sequence: CASSSGGPVYNEQFF. The CDR3 DNA reads as TGTGCCAGCAGCTCCGGAGGGCCGGTATACAATGAGCAGTTCTTC.

Only a few counts were recorded for this clone. This chain uses TRBV2 with TRBJ1-1; D is uncertain. The germline CDR1 and CDR2 sequences are SNHLY and FYNNEI. This CDR3 has 13 residues. The V gene lost 3 bases and the J gene lost 4 bases, with 9 bases spanning the gap. The CDR3 DNA reads as TGTGCCAGCAGTGAGGCGTTGAGCACTGAAGCTTTCTTT. Translation: CASSEALSTEAFF.

This sequence joins TRBV15 and TRBJ2-4; possible D gene TRBD2, 5 bases. CDR3 length equals 15 residues. Germline lookup yields CDR1 LNHNV and CDR2 YYDKDF (reference sequence). Between the trimmed V and J ends, which lost 3 bases and 7 bases, there was a span of 16 bases. The CDR3 here is CATSRSADGINIQYF. As DNA, the CDR3 is TGTGCCACCAGCAGGTCGGCGGACGGGATTAACATTCAGTACTTC.

This clone showed up just a few times. V and J are TRBV6-5 and TRBJ2-3, with D perhaps matching TRBD1 or TRBD2 (5 bases each). The V gene lost 0 bases and the J gene lost 2 bases, with 12 bases spanning the gap. Germline CDR1 reads MNHEY; CDR2 reads SVGAGI. The CDR3 runs 16 residues. The CDR3 DNA follows: TGTGCCAGCAGTTACTCGTCGGGGACCTCCACAGATACGCAGTATTTT. Its protein is CASSYSSGTSTDTQYF.

CDR3 sequence: CASSLAPSSDTGELFF. The CDR3 DNA reads TGTGCCAGCAGCTTGGCCCCTAGCTCCGACACCGGGGAGCTGTTTTTT. The gene calls are TRBV5-4 and TRBJ2-2, with a possible D match to TRBD2 (5 bases). V lost 0 bases, J lost 3 bases, and 12 bases lay in between. The CDR3 loop spans 16 amino acids. The germline V gene encodes CDR1 SGHNT and CDR2 YYREEE (reference sequence).

This clone has a handful of counts. The chain joins TRBV2 to TRBJ1-1; 9 bases are a match to TRBD1. CDR1 and CDR2 from the germline V gene are SNHLY and FYNNEI. This CDR3 spans 14 amino acids. V was pared by 5 bases and J by 5 bases, with 6 bases of the junction left unmatched. CDR3 residues: CASSRTGDRTEAFF. The CDR3 DNA reads as TGTGCCAGCAGTCGGACAGGGGATCGTACTGAAGCTTTCTTT.

This clone was detected only once. The chain has TRBV7-8 and TRBJ2-1, with 10 nucleotides matching TRBD2. V was pared by 5 bases and J by 1 base, with 2 bases of the junction left unmatched. Germline CDR1 SGHVS, CDR2 FQNEAQ. CDR3 length: 15 residues. The CDR3 spells CASSTGLASYNEQFF. The CDR3 DNA reads TGTGCCAGCAGCACGGGACTAGCGTCCTACAATGAGCAGTTCTTC. Drawing the rest from reference TRBV7-8 and TRBJ2-1, the complete variable domain is GAGVSQSPRYKVAKRGQDVALRCDPISGHVSLFWYQQALGQGPEFLTYFQNEAQLDKSGLPSDRFFAERPEGSVSTLKIQRTQQEDSAVYLCASSTGLASYNEQFFGPGTRLTVL.

This clone was observed once. The chain is built from TRBV7-8 and TRBJ2-5; 7 nucleotides match TRBD1. The J segment lost 9 bases and the V segment lost 1 base, leaving 14 bases of the junction unmatched. This CDR3 has 16 residues. CDR1 is SGHVS and CDR2 is FQNEAQ in the germline V gene. Written as DNA, the CDR3 is TGTGCCAGCAGCTTAGAGAACAGGGGCCAGGTTTGGGCCCAGTACTTC. Amino acid sequence: CASSLENRGQVWAQYF. Looking up the rest from reference TRBV7-8 and TRBJ2-5 gives the full variable domain: GAGVSQSPRYKVAKRGQDVALRCDPISGHVSLFWYQQALGQGPEFLTYFQNEAQLDKSGLPSDRFFAERPEGSVSTLKIQRTQQEDSAVYLCASSLENRGQVWAQYFGPGTRLLVL.

V and J are TRBV6-1 and TRBJ1-5, with 7 bases identical to TRBD1. The CDR3 extends over 15 amino acids. The V gene's germline CDR1 is MNHNS and CDR2 SASEGT. The trim removed 2 bases at V and 6 bases at J, leaving 7 bases unmatched. The CDR3 sequence: CASSERGRVGQPQHF. CDR3 coding DNA: TGTGCCAGCAGTGAAAGGGGGCGCGTGGGTCAGCCCCAGCATTTT.

This chain uses TRBV2 with TRBJ1-1, with D unresolved. The CDR3 has 13 amino acids. In germline, CDR1 is SNHLY, CDR2 FYNNEI. V shed 3 bases and J shed 3 bases, with 8 bases lying between them. DNA for the CDR3: TGTGCCAGCAGTGAGCAGTGGGACACTGAAGCTTTCTTT. Its translation: CASSEQWDTEAFF.

This chain connects TRBV27 to TRBJ2-6, with D perhaps TRBD1 (5 bases). CDR3 length equals 18 residues. V lost 6 bases and J 2 bases, leaving 20 bases between the germline ends. Germline CDR1 MNHEY, CDR2 SMNVEV (reference sequence). The CDR3 DNA is TGTGCCAGCAGCCGTCTCGTTACAGGATTAGCTGGGGCCAACGTCCTGACTTTC. It is translated as CASSRLVTGLAGANVLTF. Using reference TRBV27 and TRBJ2-6 for the parts outside the CDR3, the full variable domain is EAQVTQNPRYLITVTGKKLTVTCSQNMNHEYMSWYRQDPGLGLRQIYYSMNVEVTDKGDVPEGYKVSRKEKRNFPLILESPSPNQTSLYFCASSRLVTGLAGANVLTFGAGSRLTVL.

The V call is TRBV28, the J call TRBJ1-5; 7 bases map to TRBD1. Trimming cost V 5 bases and J 4 bases; bases outside gene matches: 8. The CDR3 covers 15 residues. Germline CDR1 reads MDHEN; CDR2 reads SYDVKM. CDR3 sequence reads: CASSKIGTANQPQHF. Written as DNA, the CDR3 is TGTGCCAGCAGTAAGATCGGGACAGCAAATCAGCCCCAGCATTTT. The full variable domain, completed using reference TRBV28 and TRBJ1-5, is DVKVTQSSRYLVKRTGEKVFLECVQDMDHENMFWYRQDPGLGLRLIYFSYDVKMKEKGDIPEGYSVSREKKERFSLILESASTNQTSMYLCASSKIGTANQPQHFGDGTRLSIL.

This chain joins TRBV9 and TRBJ2-1, with D tentatively TRBD1 (6 bases). V was pared by 0 bases and J by 8 bases, with 15 bases between. This CDR3 is built from 15 residues. Germline loops: CDR1 SGDLS, CDR2 YYNGEE. CDR3 residues: CASSVVGRSGDEQFF. As DNA, the CDR3 is TGTGCCAGCAGCGTAGTGGGTCGGTCAGGGGATGAGCAGTTCTTC.

The chain links TRBV27 to TRBJ1-1; unclear D gene. V was cut by 3 bases and J by 4 bases, with 12 bases left in between. In germline, CDR1 is MNHEY, CDR2 SMNVEV (reference sequence). The CDR3 has 14 residues. CDR3 DNA: TGTGCCAGCAGTTTTGACTCAGGATCCACTGAAGCTTTCTTT. Protein product: CASSFDSGSTEAFF.

The chain couples TRBV27 to TRBJ2-1; D might be TRBD2 (6 bases). CDR3 length equals 18 residues. Germline V gene sequence: CDR1 MNHEY, CDR2 SMNVEV (reference sequence). V was trimmed by 1 base and J by 4 bases, leaving 20 bases between them. The CDR3: CASSLYPAGGRGYNEQFF. The CDR3 bases are TGTGCCAGCAGTTTATATCCAGCGGGTGGGAGAGGGTACAATGAGCAGTTCTTC.

The rearrangement joins TRBV4-3 to TRBJ2-7; tentative D call: TRBD1 (5 bases). Trimming removed 0 bases at V and 7 bases at J, with 10 bases between. The CDR3 contains 13 residues. Germline CDR1 and CDR2: LGHNA and YSLEER. CDR3 residues: CASSQDLGREQYF. The CDR3 DNA sequence: TGCGCCAGCAGCCAAGATCTGGGGCGGGAGCAGTACTTC.